A single sample gave rise to the 14 T cell receptor beta chains below, sequenced in a study of T-cell memory formation after mild COVID-19. TCRdb ran MiXCR on the 5' RACE reads and lists one entry per CDR3 protein. The data contain around 510,000 distinct CDR3 sequences, roughly 21% of them singletons. Sequencing was done on a sample of PBMCs or a T cell subset sorted from them (not recorded which). These receptors all come from an adult woman who had mild COVID-19 (a few samples of this study predate the infection). Cell type and time point are not known.

This clonotype has only a few counts. The chain employs TRBV6-5 and TRBJ1-2; 8 nucleotides agree with TRBD1. V shed 6 bases and J 6 bases; nucleotides not matched to a gene: 12. The CDR3 is made up of 15 amino acids. Per germline, CDR1 MNHEY and CDR2 SVGAGI. The CDR3 is CASSYGNRGGHGYTF. The CDR3 bases are TGTGCCAGCAGCTACGGGAACAGGGGGGGGCATGGCTACACCTTC.

This clonotype was found a few times. V usage is TRBV7-9 and J usage is TRBJ1-2; 8 nucleotides agree with TRBD1. CDR1 and CDR2 from the germline V gene are SEHNR and FQNEAQ (reference sequence). The J segment lost 4 bases and the V segment lost 5 bases, leaving 6 bases of the junction unmatched. The CDR3 spans 14 residues. CDR3 in DNA: TGTGCCAGCAGCGTCCCGGGACAGGCCTATGGCTACACCTTC. Its translation: CASSVPGQAYGYTF.

The chain employs TRBV9 and TRBJ1-1, with 7 bases fitting TRBD1. The germline V gene encodes CDR1 SGDLS and CDR2 YYNGEE. The V and J ends lost 4 bases and 0 bases, in that order; junction bases with no gene match: 3. The CDR3 totals 14 residues. The CDR3 region has the DNA TGTGCCAGCAGCATGGGACAGATGAACACTGAAGCTTTCTTT. Its translation is CASSMGQMNTEAFF.

The chain recombines TRBV19 with TRBJ1-4; D gene ambiguous. V lost 3 bases to trimming and J lost 4 bases, with 9 bases between them. This CDR3 is 14 amino acids long. CDR1 and CDR2 (germline): LNHDA, SQIVND (reference sequence). CDR3 loop: CASSIGRDNEKLFF. CDR3 nucleotides: TGTGCCAGTAGTATCGGAAGGGATAATGAAAAACTGTTTTTT.

As concerns this clonotype: Mismatch with germline at one junction end may stem from a read error. CDR3 sequence: CASILQTGTVTDTQYF. CDR3 DNA: TGTGCCAGCATCTTACAGACCGGGACAGTCACAGATACGCAGTATTTT. This sequence joins TRBV11-2 and TRBJ2-3, with 7 bases matching TRBD1. This CDR3 has 16 residues. The germline CDR1 and CDR2 sequences are SGHAT and FQNNGV.

This clonotype was seen a handful of times. The chain combines TRBV7-9 with TRBJ2-5; D is uncertain. Per germline, CDR1 SEHNR and CDR2 FQNEAQ (reference sequence). The CDR3 covers 15 residues. The ends were cut back, 5 bases at V and 2 bases at J, with 15 bases in the middle. The CDR3 region is CASSTLKAEQETQYF. The CDR3, as DNA: TGTGCCAGCAGCACGTTAAAGGCAGAACAAGAGACCCAGTACTTC.

This clonotype was counted only a few times. V gene TRBV15 combines with J gene TRBJ1-2, with 7 nucleotides matching TRBD1. CDR1 and CDR2 from the germline V gene are LNHNV and YYDKDF (reference sequence). The CDR3 loop spans 13 amino acids. V lost 4 bases to trimming and J lost 4 bases; unmatched junction nucleotides: 3. The CDR3 here is CATSTGQFYGYTF. Here the CDR3 DNA reads TGTGCCACCAGCACGGGACAGTTCTATGGCTACACCTTC.

This clonotype was seen more than once but under ten times. The V call is TRBV6-1, the J call TRBJ1-5; 7 bases fit TRBD1. The CDR3 contains 15 residues. J lost 9 bases, V lost 3 bases, and 11 bases had no gene match. Looked up from germline, CDR1 is MNHNS and CDR2 is SASEGT. In DNA form, the CDR3 reads TGTGCCAGCAGTGACGGGGACAGCCTATCTCGGCCCCAGCATTTT. This gives the protein CASSDGDSLSRPQHF.

This rearrangement joins TRBV4-2 to TRBJ2-3; D is unresolved. Germline V lookup: CDR1 LGHNA, CDR2 YNFKEQ. Trimming took 0 bases from V and 7 from J, leaving 11 bases between them. The CDR3 consists of 14 residues. The CDR3 region is CASSQDQGANTQYF. The CDR3 region has the DNA TGTGCCAGCAGCCAAGATCAAGGTGCAAATACGCAGTATTTT.

This clonotype was recorded at least ten times. V gene TRBV7-9 combines with J gene TRBJ2-7; the D gene is possibly TRBD1 (5 bases). This CDR3 comprises 13 residues. The germline CDR1 and CDR2 sequences are SEHNR and FQNEAQ (reference sequence). Between the trimmed V and J ends, which lost 5 bases and 5 bases, there was a span of 13 bases. CDR3 sequence reads: CASSQGIADEQYF. Here the CDR3 DNA reads TGTGCCAGCAGCCAGGGAATCGCCGACGAGCAGTACTTC.

This chain joins TRBV5-1 and TRBJ2-2; tentatively, D is TRBD2 (6 bases). V lost 3 bases to trimming and J lost 4 bases, with 16 bases between them. The CDR3 has 16 amino acids. CDR1 SGHRS and CDR2 YFSETQ come from the germline V gene. The CDR3 is CASSSLGTFPTGELFF. The CDR3 coding sequence is TGCGCCAGCAGCTCTCTCGGGACTTTCCCCACCGGGGAGCTGTTTTTT.

The chain joins TRBV5-4 to TRBJ2-3, with D possibly being TRBD1 or TRBD2 (6 bases each). Germline V lookup: CDR1 SGHNT, CDR2 YYREEE (reference sequence). The ends were cut back, 4 bases at V and 8 bases at J, with 26 bases in the middle. The CDR3 loop spans 17 amino acids. CDR3 amino acids: CASSRPEQGTTRGTQYF. The CDR3, as DNA: TGTGCCAGCAGCCGTCCCGAACAGGGAACGACGCGGGGTACGCAGTATTTT.

CDR3 region: CASSFGRGYEAFF. CDR3 bases: TGTGCCAGCAGCTTTGGACGTGGCTATGAAGCTTTCTTT. This rearrangement joins TRBV5-5 to TRBJ1-1; the D is unclear. Between the trimmed V and J ends, which lost 2 bases and 7 bases, there was a span of 12 bases. Germline assignment: CDR1 SGHKS and CDR2 YYEKEE (reference sequence). The CDR3 covers 13 residues.

The V gene is TRBV5-1, the J gene TRBJ1-1, with D tentatively TRBD1 (5 bases). Trimming shortened V by 1 base and J by 0 bases, and 10 bases separated the two germline ends. The CDR3 is 15 residues long. Germline CDR1 SGHRS, CDR2 YFSETQ. The CDR3 spells CASSLSGLMNTEAFF. In nucleotides, the CDR3 is TGCGCCAGCAGCTTGTCGGGGCTAATGAACACTGAAGCTTTCTTT.